The 5 T cell receptor beta chains in this list originate from one sample, sequenced in a study of T cell changes during pregnancy in multiple sclerosis. Profiling relied on immunoSEQ multiplex PCR, and the TCRdb table lists in-frame clones only, not all of them. This sample yields about 73,000 clones, of which 85% to 95% are seen a single time; over 2.5% belongs to the top ten. The source was peripheral blood, collected in the third trimester of pregnancy. The receptors stem from a female donor in good health, enrolled as a control in a pregnancy study.

The rearrangement links TRBV28 to TRBJ1-3; TRBD1 matches at 7 bases. V gave up 3 bases and J gave up 2 bases; unmatched junction bases: 10. Germline assignment: CDR1 MDHEN and CDR2 SYDVKM. CDR3 length equals 17 residues. The CDR3 DNA sequence: TGTGCCAGCAGTTTGGAACGGGAGGGGGCCGCTGGAAACACCATATATTTT. Its protein product is CASSLEREGAAGNTIYF.

The V gene is TRBV27, the J gene TRBJ2-7, with 9 bases that match TRBD1. The CDR3 is 12 amino acids. V was clipped by 6 bases and J by 6 bases; unmatched bases: 3. Germline V lookup: CDR1 MNHEY, CDR2 SMNVEV (reference sequence). In DNA, the CDR3 is TGTGCCAGCAGACAGGGGGCCGGCGAGCAGTACTTC. It specifies CASRQGAGEQYF.

The rearrangement joins TRBV19 to TRBJ2-3; 7 bases agree with TRBD2. The CDR3 totals 16 residues. J lost 0 bases, V lost 4 bases, and 7 bases had no gene match. From germline, CDR1 is LNHDA and CDR2 SQIVND (reference sequence). CDR3 coding DNA: TGTGCCAGTAGTAGCTCAGCGGGGAGTAGCACAGATACGCAGTATTTT. Encoded protein: CASSSSAGSSTDTQYF.

The chain has TRBV11-3 and TRBJ2-7, with D possibly TRBD2 on 6 matching bases. The CDR3 totals 13 residues. V lost 5 bases and J 2 bases, leaving 10 bases between the germline ends. The germline V gene has CDR1 SGHNT and CDR2 YENEEA. The CDR3 sequence is CASSNGSAYEQYF. CDR3 bases: TGTGCCAGCAGCAACGGGAGCGCCTACGAGCAGTACTTC.

The rearrangement links TRBV5-1 to TRBJ2-2; no clear D gene. The germline V gene has CDR1 SGHRS and CDR2 YFSETQ. V lost 1 base to trimming and J lost 5 bases, with 12 bases between them. The CDR3 loop spans 15 amino acids. CDR3: CASSLSGMGTGELFF. The DNA of the CDR3 is TGCGCCAGCAGCTTGTCAGGAATGGGTACCGGGGAGCTGTTTTTT.